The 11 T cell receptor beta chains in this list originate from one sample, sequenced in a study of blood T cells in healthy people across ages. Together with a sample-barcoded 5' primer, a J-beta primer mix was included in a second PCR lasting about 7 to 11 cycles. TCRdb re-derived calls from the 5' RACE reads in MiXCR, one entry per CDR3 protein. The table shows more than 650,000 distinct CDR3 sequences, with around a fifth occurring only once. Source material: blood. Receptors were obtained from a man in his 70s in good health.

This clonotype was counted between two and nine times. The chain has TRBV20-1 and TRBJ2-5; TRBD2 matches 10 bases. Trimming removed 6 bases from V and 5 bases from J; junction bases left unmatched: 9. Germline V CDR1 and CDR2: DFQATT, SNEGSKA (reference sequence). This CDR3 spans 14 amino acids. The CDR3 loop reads CSATLAGAGETQYF. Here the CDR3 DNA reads TGCAGTGCCACCCTAGCGGGGGCCGGGGAGACCCAGTACTTC.

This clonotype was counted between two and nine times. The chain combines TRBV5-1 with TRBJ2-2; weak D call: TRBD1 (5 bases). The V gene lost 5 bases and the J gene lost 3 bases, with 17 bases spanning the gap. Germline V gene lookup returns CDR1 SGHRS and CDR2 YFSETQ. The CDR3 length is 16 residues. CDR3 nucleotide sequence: TGCGCCAGCAGTTTTTGGGCAGGGTATGACACCGGGGAGCTGTTTTTT. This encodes CASSFWAGYDTGELFF.

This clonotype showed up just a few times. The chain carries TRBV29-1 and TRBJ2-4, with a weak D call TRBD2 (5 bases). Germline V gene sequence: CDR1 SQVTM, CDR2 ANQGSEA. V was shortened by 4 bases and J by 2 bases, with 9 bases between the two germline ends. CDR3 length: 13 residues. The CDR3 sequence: CSVAEGTKNIQYF. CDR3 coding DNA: TGCAGCGTTGCAGAGGGAACCAAAAACATTCAGTACTTC.

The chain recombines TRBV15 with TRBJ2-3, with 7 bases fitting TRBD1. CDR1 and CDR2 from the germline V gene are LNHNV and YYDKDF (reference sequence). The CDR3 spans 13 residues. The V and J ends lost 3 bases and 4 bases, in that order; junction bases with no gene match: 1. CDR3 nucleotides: TGTGCCACCAGCAGGGACAGGTCAGATACGCAGTATTTT. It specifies CATSRDRSDTQYF.

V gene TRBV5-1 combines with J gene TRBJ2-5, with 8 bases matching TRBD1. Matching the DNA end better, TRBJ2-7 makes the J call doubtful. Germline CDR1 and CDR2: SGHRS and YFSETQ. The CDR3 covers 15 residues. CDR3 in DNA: TGCGCCAGCAGCTTGGCCTCAGGGGGCCTCTACGAGCAGTACTTC. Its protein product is CASSLASGGLYEQYF.

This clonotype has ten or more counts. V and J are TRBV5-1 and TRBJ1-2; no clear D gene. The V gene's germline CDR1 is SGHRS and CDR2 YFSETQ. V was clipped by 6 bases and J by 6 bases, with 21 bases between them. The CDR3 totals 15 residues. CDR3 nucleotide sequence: TGCGCCAGCATCTCAACTCCGACTTCAGCGGATGGCTACACCTTC. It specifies CASISTPTSADGYTF.

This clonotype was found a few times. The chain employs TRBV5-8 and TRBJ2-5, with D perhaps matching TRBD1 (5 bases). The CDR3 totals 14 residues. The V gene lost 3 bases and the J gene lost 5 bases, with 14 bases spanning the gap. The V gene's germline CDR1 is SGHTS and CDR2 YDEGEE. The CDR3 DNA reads TGTGCCAGCAGCTCAGGGTTGGGATGGGAGACCCAGTACTTC. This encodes CASSSGLGWETQYF.

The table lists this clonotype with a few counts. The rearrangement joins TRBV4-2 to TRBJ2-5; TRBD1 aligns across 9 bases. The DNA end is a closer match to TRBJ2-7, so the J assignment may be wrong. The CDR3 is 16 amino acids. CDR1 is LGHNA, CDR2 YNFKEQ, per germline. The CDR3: CASSQEEGQGYYEQYF. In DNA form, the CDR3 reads TGTGCCAGCAGCCAAGAAGAGGGACAGGGTTATTACGAGCAGTACTTC.

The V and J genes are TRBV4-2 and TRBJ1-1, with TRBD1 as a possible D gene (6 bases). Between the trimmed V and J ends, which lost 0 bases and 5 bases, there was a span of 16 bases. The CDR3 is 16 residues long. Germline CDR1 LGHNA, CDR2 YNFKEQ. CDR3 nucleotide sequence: TGTGCCAGCAGCCAAGAAGCCGGCAGGGGAAGAACTGAAGCTTTCTTT. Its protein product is CASSQEAGRGRTEAFF.

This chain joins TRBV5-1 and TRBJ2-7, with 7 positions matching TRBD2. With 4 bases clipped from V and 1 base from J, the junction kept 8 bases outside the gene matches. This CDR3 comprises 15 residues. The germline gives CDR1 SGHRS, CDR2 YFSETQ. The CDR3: CASSRLGTISYEQYV. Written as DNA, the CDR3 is TGCGCCAGCAGCCGCCTCGGGACTATATCCTACGAGCAGTACGTC.

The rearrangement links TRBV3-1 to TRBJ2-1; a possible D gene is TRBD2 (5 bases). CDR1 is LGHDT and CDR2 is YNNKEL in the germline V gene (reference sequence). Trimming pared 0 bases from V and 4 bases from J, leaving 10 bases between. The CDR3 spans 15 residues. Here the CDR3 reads CASSQDRESYNEQFF. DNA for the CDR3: TGTGCCAGCAGCCAAGATAGGGAGAGTTACAATGAGCAGTTCTTC.